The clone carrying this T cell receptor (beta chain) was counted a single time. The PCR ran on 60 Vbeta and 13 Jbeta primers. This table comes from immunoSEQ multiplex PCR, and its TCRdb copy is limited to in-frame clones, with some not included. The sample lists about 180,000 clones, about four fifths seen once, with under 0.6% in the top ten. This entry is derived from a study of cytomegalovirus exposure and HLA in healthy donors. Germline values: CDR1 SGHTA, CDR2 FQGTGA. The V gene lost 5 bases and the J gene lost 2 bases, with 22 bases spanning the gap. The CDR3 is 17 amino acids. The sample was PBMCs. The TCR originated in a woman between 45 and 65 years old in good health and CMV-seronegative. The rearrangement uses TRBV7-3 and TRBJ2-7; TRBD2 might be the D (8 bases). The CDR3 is CASSPTPGTAGAYEQYF. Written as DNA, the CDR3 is TGTGCCAGCAGCCCAACCCCGGGGACAGCGGGGGCCTACGAGCAGTACTTC.